A single sample is the source of the 5 T cell receptor beta chains below, sequenced in a study of cytomegalovirus exposure and HLA in healthy donors. PCR used 60 Vbeta primers and 13 Jbeta primers. Here immunoSEQ multiplex PCR was the method, and the copy in TCRdb shows in-frame clones only, minus some. The sample includes 45,000 to 55,000 clones. The sample was PBMCs. These receptors were obtained from a male donor in good health and CMV-seropositive.

The chain couples TRBV6-6 to TRBJ2-7; 9 bases fit TRBD1. This CDR3 has 14 residues. J was trimmed by 3 bases and V by 7 bases; bases with no gene match: 7. Germline assignment: CDR1 MNHNY and CDR2 SVGAGI (reference sequence). This CDR3 reads CASTPQGAFYEQYF. Written as DNA, the CDR3 is TGTGCCAGCACTCCACAGGGGGCCTTCTACGAGCAGTACTTC.

The chain is built from TRBV6-4 and TRBJ1-1, with 8 bases lining up with TRBD1. The J segment lost 5 bases and the V segment lost 7 bases, leaving 6 bases of the junction unmatched. The CDR3 is 13 residues long. Germline lookup yields CDR1 MRHNA and CDR2 SNTAGT. This CDR3 is CASKRTGKTEAFF. CDR3 nucleotide sequence: TGTGCCAGCAAACGGACAGGGAAGACTGAAGCTTTCTTT.

The genes are TRBV28 and TRBJ1-2; 7 nucleotides agree with TRBD1. The CDR3 length is 12 residues. V lost 6 bases, J lost 7 bases, and 5 bases stayed unmatched. The germline V gene encodes CDR1 MDHEN and CDR2 SYDVKM. In DNA form, the CDR3 reads TGTGCCAGCAGCCACACAGGGGCTGGCTACACCTTC. It encodes CASSHTGAGYTF.

V is TRBV6-1 and J is TRBJ2-1; D unresolved. Germline CDR1 MNHNS, CDR2 SASEGT. The CDR3 loop spans 12 amino acids. V was cut by 5 bases and J by 7 bases, with 9 bases left in between. The CDR3 sequence is CASSHQANEQFF. CDR3 nucleotide sequence: TGTGCCAGCAGTCACCAGGCAAATGAGCAGTTCTTC.

Of note for this clone: The sample holds other DNA sequences that translate to the same CDR3. The V and J genes are TRBV4-1 and TRBJ2-7; a weak D match, TRBD2 (5 bases). V gave up 11 bases and J gave up 1 base, with 15 bases separating them. The CDR3 contains 13 residues. The germline V gene has CDR1 MGHRA and CDR2 YSYEKL. The CDR3 here is CASGPRTSYEQYF. CDR3 sequence (DNA): TGCGCCTCTGGGCCTCGGACTTCCTACGAGCAGTACTTC.